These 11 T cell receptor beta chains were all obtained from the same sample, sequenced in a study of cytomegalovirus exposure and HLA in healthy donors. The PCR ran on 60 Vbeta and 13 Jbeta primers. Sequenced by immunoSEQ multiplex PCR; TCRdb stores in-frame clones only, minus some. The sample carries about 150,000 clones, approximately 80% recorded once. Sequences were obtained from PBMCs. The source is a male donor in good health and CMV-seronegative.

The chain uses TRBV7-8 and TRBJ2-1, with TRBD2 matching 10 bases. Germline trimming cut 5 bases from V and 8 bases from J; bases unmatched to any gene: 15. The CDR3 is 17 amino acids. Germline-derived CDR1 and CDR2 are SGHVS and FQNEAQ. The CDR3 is CASSLGSSGSQGDEQFF. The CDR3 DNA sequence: TGTGCCAGCAGCCTGGGGTCTAGCGGGAGCCAAGGGGATGAGCAGTTCTTC.

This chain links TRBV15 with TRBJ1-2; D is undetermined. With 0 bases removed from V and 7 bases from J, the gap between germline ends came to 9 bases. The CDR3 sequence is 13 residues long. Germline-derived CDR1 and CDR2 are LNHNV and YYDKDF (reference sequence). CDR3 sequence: CATSRDEYSGYTF. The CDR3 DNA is TGTGCCACCAGCAGAGATGAATACAGTGGCTACACCTTC. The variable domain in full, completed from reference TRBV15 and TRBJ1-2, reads DAMVIQNPRYQVTQFGKPVTLSCSQTLNHNVMYWYQQKSSQAPKLLFHYYDKDFNNEADTPDNFQSRRPNTSFCFLDIRSPGLGDTAMYLCATSRDEYSGYTFGSGTRLTVV.

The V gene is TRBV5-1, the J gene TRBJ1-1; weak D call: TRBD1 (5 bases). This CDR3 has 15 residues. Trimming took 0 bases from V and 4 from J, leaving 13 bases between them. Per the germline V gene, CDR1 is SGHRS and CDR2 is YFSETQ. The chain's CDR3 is CASSLAGRDGTEAFF. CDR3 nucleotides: TGCGCCAGCAGCTTGGCGGGGAGGGACGGCACTGAAGCTTTCTTT.

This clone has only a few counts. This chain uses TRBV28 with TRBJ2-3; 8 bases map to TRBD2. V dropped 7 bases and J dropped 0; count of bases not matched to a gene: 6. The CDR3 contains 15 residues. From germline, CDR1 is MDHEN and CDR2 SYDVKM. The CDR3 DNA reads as TGTGCCAGCAAGGAAGCGGGAGAGAGCACAGATACGCAGTATTTT. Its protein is CASKEAGESTDTQYF.

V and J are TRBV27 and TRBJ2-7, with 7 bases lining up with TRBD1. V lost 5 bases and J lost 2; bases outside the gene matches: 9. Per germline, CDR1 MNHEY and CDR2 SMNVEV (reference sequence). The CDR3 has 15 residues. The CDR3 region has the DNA TGTGCCAGCAGTCAGTTACAGACAGGGACCTACGAGCAGTACTTC. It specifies CASSQLQTGTYEQYF.

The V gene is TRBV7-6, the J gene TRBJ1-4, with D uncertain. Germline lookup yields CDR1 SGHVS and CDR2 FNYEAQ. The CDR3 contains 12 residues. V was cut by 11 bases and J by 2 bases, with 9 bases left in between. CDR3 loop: CACRVTNEKLFF. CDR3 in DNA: TGTGCCTGCCGGGTGACTAATGAAAAACTGTTTTTT.

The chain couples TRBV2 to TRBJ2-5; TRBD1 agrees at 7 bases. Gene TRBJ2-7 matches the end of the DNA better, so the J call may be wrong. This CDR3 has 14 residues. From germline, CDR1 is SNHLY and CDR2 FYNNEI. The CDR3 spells CASSSDRPAYEQYF. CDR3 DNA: TGTGCCAGCAGTTCGGACAGGCCCGCCTACGAGCAGTACTTC.

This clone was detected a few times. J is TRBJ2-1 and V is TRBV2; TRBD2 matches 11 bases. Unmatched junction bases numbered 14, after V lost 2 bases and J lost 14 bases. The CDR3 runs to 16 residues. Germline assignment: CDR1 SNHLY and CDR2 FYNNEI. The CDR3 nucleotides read TGTGCCAGCAGTGAAAGCTCCTATGGGACTAGCGGCGATGAGTTCTTC. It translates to CASSESSYGTSGDEFF.

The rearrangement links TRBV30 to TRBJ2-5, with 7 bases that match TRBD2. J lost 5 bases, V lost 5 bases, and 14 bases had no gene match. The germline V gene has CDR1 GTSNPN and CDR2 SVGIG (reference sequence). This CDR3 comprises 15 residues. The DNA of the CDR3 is TGTGCCTGGGGTTGGACTAGAGGCGTTGGGGAGACCCAGTACTTC. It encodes CAWGWTRGVGETQYF.

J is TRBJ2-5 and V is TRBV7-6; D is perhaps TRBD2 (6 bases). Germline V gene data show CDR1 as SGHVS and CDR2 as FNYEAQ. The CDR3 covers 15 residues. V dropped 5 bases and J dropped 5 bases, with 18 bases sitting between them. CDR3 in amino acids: CASSTPGLPEETQYF. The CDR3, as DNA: TGTGCCAGCAGCACCCCGGGACTCCCGGAGGAGACCCAGTACTTC.

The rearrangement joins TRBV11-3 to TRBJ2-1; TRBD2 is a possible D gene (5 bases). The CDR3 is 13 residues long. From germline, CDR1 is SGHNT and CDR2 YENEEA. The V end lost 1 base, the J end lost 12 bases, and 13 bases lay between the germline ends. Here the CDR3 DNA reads TGTGCCAGCAGCTTAGGCGGACTGCAGACGCAGTTCTTC. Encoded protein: CASSLGGLQTQFF.